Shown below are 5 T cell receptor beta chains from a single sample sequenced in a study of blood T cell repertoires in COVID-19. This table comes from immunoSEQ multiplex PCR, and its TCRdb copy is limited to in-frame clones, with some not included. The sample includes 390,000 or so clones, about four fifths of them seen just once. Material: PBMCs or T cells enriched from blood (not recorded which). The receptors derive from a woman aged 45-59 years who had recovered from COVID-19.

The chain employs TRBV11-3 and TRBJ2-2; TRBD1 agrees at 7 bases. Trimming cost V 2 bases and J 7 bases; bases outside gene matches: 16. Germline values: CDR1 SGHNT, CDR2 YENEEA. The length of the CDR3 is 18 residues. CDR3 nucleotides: TGTGCCAGCAGCTTAAATTGGGGACAGTGGGGTGGACACGGGGAGCTGTTTTTT. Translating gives CASSLNWGQWGGHGELFF.

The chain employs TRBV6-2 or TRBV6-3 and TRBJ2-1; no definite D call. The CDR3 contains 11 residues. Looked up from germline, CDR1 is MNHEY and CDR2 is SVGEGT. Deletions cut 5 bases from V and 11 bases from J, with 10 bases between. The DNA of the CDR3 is TGTGCCAGCAGTGCCCTAGGCCAGCAGTTCTTC. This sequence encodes CASSALGQQFF.

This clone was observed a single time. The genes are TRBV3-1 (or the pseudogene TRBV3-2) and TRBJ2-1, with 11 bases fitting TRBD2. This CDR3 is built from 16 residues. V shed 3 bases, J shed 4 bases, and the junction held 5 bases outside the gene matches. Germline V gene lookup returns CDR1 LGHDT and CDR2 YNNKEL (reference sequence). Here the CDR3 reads CASSHLSGGAYNEQFF. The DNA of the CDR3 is TGTGCCAGCAGCCATCTTAGCGGGGGGGCGTACAATGAGCAGTTCTTC.

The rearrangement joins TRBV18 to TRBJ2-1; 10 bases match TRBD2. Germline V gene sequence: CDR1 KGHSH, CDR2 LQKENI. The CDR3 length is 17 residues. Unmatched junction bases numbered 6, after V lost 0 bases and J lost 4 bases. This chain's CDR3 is CASSPPVASGSYNEQFF. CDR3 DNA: TGTGCCAGCTCACCACCGGTTGCTAGCGGGAGTTACAATGAGCAGTTCTTC. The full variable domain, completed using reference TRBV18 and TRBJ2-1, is NAGVMQNPRHLVRRRGQEARLRCSPMKGHSHVYWYRQLPEEGLKFMVYLQKENIIDESGMPKERFSAEFPKEGPSILRIQQVVRGDSAAYFCASSPPVASGSYNEQFFGPGTRLTVL.

The CDR3 sequence is CASSSGQTGNTIYF. The CDR3 region has the DNA TGTGCCAGCAGTTCGGGACAGACTGGAAACACCATATATTTT. V is TRBV6-5 and J is TRBJ1-3; 7 positions match TRBD1. Germline V gives CDR1 MNHEY, CDR2 SVGAGI. Unmatched junction bases numbered 2, after V lost 4 bases and J lost 2 bases. The CDR3 runs 14 residues.